The T cell receptor beta chain under discussion was sequenced for a study of Ad26.COV2.S vaccination and SARS-CoV-2 variants. Study in general: Donor was assigned to the Ad26.COV2.S arm of trial COV1001. Donor got 5x10^10 or 1x10^11 viral particles of Ad26.COV2.S.

Whole-study results and caveats: Quantification of TCR breadth and depth may have yielded underestimates of total T cell responses.

Noted treatment: around 19 received Ad26.COV2.S at low or high dose, single or two shots; five or six received placebo; per-sample allocation not given. It was on day 63 after the first vaccine or placebo injection that samples were taken. Participants' vaccine, an Ad26 vector, delivered Wuhan-strain SARS-CoV-2 spike. With respect to this clone: What it binds is not known.

The CDR3 is 15 residues long. Germline V gives CDR1 SGHTA, CDR2 FQGNSA. Trimming at V came to 0 bases and at J to 5 bases, leaving 2 bases not matched to a gene. The assay was immunoSEQ multiplex PCR, and TCRdb's table has in-frame clones only and misses some. There are 400,000 to 500,000 clones in the sample; approximately 88% occur only once, and 3.6% lies in the top ten. This TCR was recovered from a person aged 18-60 years who received the Ad26.COV2.S COVID-19 vaccine or a placebo. The genes are TRBV7-2 and TRBJ2-2, with TRBD2 identical over 8 bases. The sample consisted of peripheral blood, taken in a trial of Ad26.COV2.S vaccine versus placebo. The CDR3 region has the DNA TGTGCCAGCAGCTTAGCCAGCGGGGGTACCGGGGAGCTGTTTTTT. This codes for CASSLASGGTGELFF.